The 27 T cell receptor beta chains listed next were all sequenced from one sample in a study of post-analysis software for immune sequencing data. Broader study findings: TRBV5-6, TRBV5-1 and TRBV20-1 were among roughly 5 TRBV segments more frequent in patients than controls.

Libraries were made from TCR beta cDNA, and they carried unique molecular identifiers. TCRdb redid the calling of the PCR reads with MiXCR, one entry per CDR3 protein. The profile shows approximately 660,000 distinct CDR3 sequences, 59% of them singletons. Their specific antigens are unknown. Sequenced: blood. These receptors all stem from a girl aged 2-10 years with multiple sclerosis.

This chain uses TRBV20-1 with TRBJ2-4; 8 bases are a match to TRBD2. Germline V CDR1 and CDR2: DFQATT, SNEGSKA (reference sequence). V gave up 3 bases and J gave up 0 bases; unmatched junction bases: 10. This CDR3 is 17 amino acids long. CDR3 residues: CSASRLAGFLAKNIQYF. Written as DNA, the CDR3 is TGCAGTGCTAGTAGATTAGCGGGGTTCCTAGCCAAAAACATTCAGTACTTC.

The rearrangement uses TRBV4-2 and TRBJ1-1; D not resolved. The CDR3 is 15 residues long. Trimming removed 0 bases from V and 0 bases from J, with 8 bases in between. Germline V gene lookup returns CDR1 LGHNA and CDR2 YNFKEQ. CDR3 DNA: TGTGCCAGCAGCCAAGAAAGGACGCTGAACACTGAAGCTTTCTTT. Its translation: CASSQERTLNTEAFF.

V gene TRBV29-1 combines with J gene TRBJ1-1; D might be TRBD1 (5 bases). Deletions cut 1 base from V and 4 bases from J, with 19 bases between. Germline CDR1 reads SQVTM; CDR2 reads ANQGSEA. The CDR3 spans 16 residues. Written as DNA, the CDR3 is TGCAGCGTTGAAGGGGGGGGAGAGAGGCGGGTCACTGAAGCTTTCTTT. It specifies CSVEGGGERRVTEAFF.

The V and J genes are TRBV12-3 or TRBV12-4 and TRBJ1-1; D uncertain. This CDR3 is 12 amino acids long. Trimming shortened V by 2 bases and J by 6 bases, and 7 bases separated the two germline ends. The CDR3 here is CASSLKGAEAFF. CDR3 nucleotide sequence: TGTGCCAGCAGTTTAAAGGGCGCTGAAGCTTTCTTT.

This clonotype was recorded a few times. This sequence joins TRBV20-1 and TRBJ2-3; 9 bases fit TRBD2. The CDR3 runs to 14 residues. Germline trimming cut 4 bases from V and 0 bases from J; bases unmatched to any gene: 2. The V gene's germline CDR1 is DFQATT and CDR2 SNEGSKA (reference sequence). This CDR3 is CSAIAGESTDTQYF. The CDR3 DNA reads TGCAGTGCTATAGCGGGAGAGAGCACAGATACGCAGTATTTT.

This clonotype was counted only a few times. This sequence joins TRBV12-3 or TRBV12-4 and TRBJ1-2; 7 bases fit TRBD1. V dropped 0 bases and J dropped 8; count of bases not matched to a gene: 9. The CDR3 is 15 residues long. CDR3 DNA sequence: TGTGCCAGCAGTTTAGCGCTGGAGGACAGGAGAGGCTACACCTTC. Encoded protein: CASSLALEDRRGYTF.

This clonotype was found a few times. V usage is TRBV29-1 and J usage is TRBJ2-1, with TRBD1 identical over 11 bases. Germline trimming cut 3 bases from V and 9 bases from J; bases unmatched to any gene: 13. This CDR3 has 16 amino acids. Germline V gives CDR1 SQVTM, CDR2 ANQGSEA. For the CDR3, the DNA is TGCAGCGTTGATACACTGCCGGGACAGGGGGAAACTGAGCAGTTCTTC. Its protein product is CSVDTLPGQGETEQFF.

V is TRBV19 and J is TRBJ2-1, with D perhaps given as TRBD1 or TRBD2 (5 bases each). CDR1 and CDR2 (germline): LNHDA, SQIVND (reference sequence). The CDR3 consists of 15 residues. Trimming left V 3 bases short and J 0 bases short, with 9 bases between. CDR3 amino acids: CASSMGTYSYNEQFF. For the CDR3, the DNA is TGTGCCAGTAGTATGGGGACCTACTCCTACAATGAGCAGTTCTTC.

The V and J genes are TRBV10-3 and TRBJ1-1, with 7 nucleotides matching TRBD1. There are 13 residues in the CDR3. Germline CDR1 reads ENHRY; CDR2 reads SYGVKD. The junction had 4 bases not matched to a gene; V was cut back by 5 bases and J by 4 bases. CDR3 sequence reads: CAISSGQATEAFF. CDR3 DNA sequence: TGTGCCATCAGTAGCGGACAGGCCACTGAAGCTTTCTTT.

J is TRBJ1-4 and V is TRBV7-2; D is possibly TRBD1 (6 bases). CDR1 and CDR2 from the germline V gene are SGHTA and FQGNSA. CDR3 length: 15 residues. V was trimmed by 2 bases and J by 4 bases, leaving 11 bases between them. As DNA, the CDR3 is TGTGCCAGCAGCTTATCCTCAGGGGATAATGAAAAACTGTTTTTT. Residues: CASSLSSGDNEKLFF.

The chain links TRBV7-9 to TRBJ1-2; the D gene is possibly TRBD1 (5 bases). The germline CDR1 and CDR2 sequences are SEHNR and FQNEAQ (reference sequence). The CDR3 is 15 amino acids. The V end lost 0 bases, the J end lost 3 bases, and 11 bases lay between the germline ends. The CDR3 loop is CASSLASGADYGYTF. CDR3 DNA sequence: TGTGCCAGCAGCTTAGCGAGCGGGGCGGACTATGGCTACACCTTC. The variable domain in full, completed from reference TRBV7-9 and TRBJ1-2, reads DTGVSQNPRHKITKRGQNVTFRCDPISEHNRLYWYRQTLGQGPEFLTYFQNEAQLEKSRLLSDRFSAERPKGSFSTLEIQRTEQGDSAMYLCASSLASGADYGYTFGSGTRLTVV.

This clonotype has just one count. The CDR3 region is CASSYGGQGANYGYTF. Here the CDR3 DNA reads TGTGCCAGCAGTTACGGCGGACAGGGGGCGAACTATGGCTACACCTTC. The chain has TRBV6-6 and TRBJ1-2; TRBD1 agrees at 11 bases. Germline CDR1 reads MNHNY; CDR2 reads SVGAGI (reference sequence). The V gene end was trimmed by 2 bases and the J gene end by 2 bases; junction bases not matched to a gene: 4. The CDR3 runs to 16 residues.

A few counts support this clonotype. The rearrangement links TRBV7-9 to TRBJ2-3, with TRBD1 matching 8 bases. J was trimmed by 2 bases and V by 6 bases; bases with no gene match: 4. The CDR3 has 14 residues. Germline loops: CDR1 SEHNR, CDR2 FQNEAQ (reference sequence). The CDR3 DNA follows: TGTGCCAGCAGTAAGACAGGGGTCACAGATACGCAGTATTTT. Protein sequence: CASSKTGVTDTQYF. Using reference TRBV7-9 and TRBJ2-3 for the parts outside the CDR3, the full variable domain is DTGVSQNPRHKITKRGQNVTFRCDPISEHNRLYWYRQTLGQGPEFLTYFQNEAQLEKSRLLSDRFSAERPKGSFSTLEIQRTEQGDSAMYLCASSKTGVTDTQYFGPGTRLTVL.

This clonotype was picked up one time. Sequence at one end of the junction differs from germline and may be a read error. The rearrangement joins TRBV7-6 to TRBJ2-7; 9 bases map to TRBD1. Germline values: CDR1 SGHVS, CDR2 FNYEAQ. The CDR3 spans 14 residues. The CDR3 nucleotides read TGTGCCAGCAGCTCGGGACAGGGCTCCGACGAGCAGTACTTC. Translated: CASSSGQGSDEQYF.

CDR3 protein: CASSLGLTSIPTEQYF. The CDR3 DNA sequence: TGTGCCAGCAGCTTAGGGTTGACGTCGATTCCCACCGAGCAGTACTTC. V gene TRBV7-9 combines with J gene TRBJ2-4, with unresolved D. The DNA end lines up better with TRBJ2-7; the J call may be wrong. CDR1 is SEHNR, CDR2 FQNEAQ, per germline (reference sequence). CDR3 length: 16 amino acids.

The rearrangement joins TRBV29-1 to TRBJ1-2; D gene ambiguous. Germline V lookup: CDR1 SQVTM, CDR2 ANQGSEA. V shed 1 base and J shed 3 bases, with 15 bases lying between them. This CDR3 has 15 amino acids. CDR3 residues: CSVEALGRKDYGYTF. DNA for the CDR3: TGCAGCGTTGAAGCGCTCGGGAGGAAGGACTATGGCTACACCTTC.

The chain has TRBV10-2 and TRBJ2-7, with TRBD1 as a possible D gene (5 bases). Germline V lookup: CDR1 WSHSY, CDR2 SAAADI. The V gene lost 2 bases and the J gene lost 6 bases, with 11 bases spanning the gap. This CDR3 has 13 residues. The CDR3 loop is CASSEEAGREQYF. CDR3 nucleotide sequence: TGCGCCAGCAGTGAGGAGGCAGGGCGCGAGCAGTACTTC.

J is TRBJ2-3 and V is TRBV2, with no clear D. Trimming took 2 bases from V and 2 from J, leaving 8 bases between them. CDR1 is SNHLY, CDR2 FYNNEI, per germline. This CDR3 is built from 14 residues. CDR3 residues: CASSESPLTDTQYF. DNA of the CDR3: TGTGCCAGCAGTGAAAGTCCCCTCACAGATACGCAGTATTTT.

The chain uses TRBV28 and TRBJ2-7, with D uncertain. Germline CDR1 and CDR2: MDHEN and SYDVKM. Trimming shortened V by 0 bases and J by 4 bases, and 7 bases separated the two germline ends. CDR3 length: 13 amino acids. CDR3 in amino acids: CASSLWGMYEQYF. Written as DNA, the CDR3 is TGTGCCAGCAGTTTATGGGGCATGTACGAGCAGTACTTC.

This clonotype was seen a handful of times. J is TRBJ2-2 and V is TRBV12-3 or TRBV12-4; no clear D gene. CDR3 size: 12 residues. V lost 3 bases and J 7 bases, leaving 6 bases between the germline ends. CDR3 bases: TGTGCCAGCAGTTTTCGGATCGGGGAGCTGTTTTTT. Amino acids: CASSFRIGELFF.

This clonotype was found a few times. The chain recombines TRBV20-1 with TRBJ1-2; tentative D call: TRBD1 (6 bases). The germline CDR1 and CDR2 sequences are DFQATT and SNEGSKA (reference sequence). V was cut by 6 bases and J by 7 bases, with 15 bases left in between. The CDR3 has 12 residues. CDR3 residues: CSALTRGSGYTF. The CDR3 bases are TGCAGTGCCCTAACCAGGGGATCTGGCTACACCTTC.

The rearrangement links TRBV5-1 to TRBJ1-1; TRBD1 might be the D (6 bases). The CDR3 contains 15 residues. Germline CDR1 SGHRS, CDR2 YFSETQ. V was shortened by 1 base and J by 6 bases, with 16 bases between the two germline ends. The CDR3 protein is CASSLKGGGLAEAFF. The DNA for the CDR3 is TGCGCCAGCAGCTTGAAGGGCGGGGGGCTCGCTGAAGCTTTCTTT.

The chain couples TRBV20-1 to TRBJ2-1, with D perhaps TRBD2 (6 bases). The germline V gene has CDR1 DFQATT and CDR2 SNEGSKA (reference sequence). The CDR3 length is 15 residues. Trimming removed 3 bases from V and 3 bases from J, with 15 bases in between. The CDR3 region is CSASPLIADYNEQFF. CDR3 nucleotide sequence: TGCAGTGCTAGTCCCTTGATAGCGGACTACAATGAGCAGTTCTTC.

The CDR3 loop reads CSAFSGRTVYNEQFF. CDR3 nucleotide sequence: TGCAGTGCTTTTTCCGGGAGAACGGTATACAATGAGCAGTTCTTC. The chain recombines TRBV20-1 with TRBJ2-1; weak D call: TRBD2 (6 bases). Germline-derived CDR1 and CDR2 are DFQATT and SNEGSKA (reference sequence). Trimming removed 5 bases at V and 4 bases at J, with 18 bases between. This CDR3 comprises 15 residues.

The rearrangement links TRBV11-2 to TRBJ2-1, with D possibly matching TRBD2 (5 bases). V was shortened by 5 bases and J by 9 bases, with 14 bases between the two germline ends. The CDR3 runs to 13 residues. Germline CDR1 and CDR2: SGHAT and FQNNGV. The CDR3 loop is CASSPQAAGEQFF. In DNA form, the CDR3 reads TGTGCCAGCAGCCCCCAGGCGGCGGGTGAGCAGTTCTTC.

The V call is TRBV7-2, the J call TRBJ1-2; perhaps TRBD1 as D (6 bases). The CDR3 length is 14 residues. Germline V lookup: CDR1 SGHTA, CDR2 FQGNSA. Trimming removed 5 bases at V and 4 bases at J, with 14 bases between. CDR3 amino acids: CASSRGAGAYGYTF. CDR3 nucleotide sequence: TGTGCCAGCAGCAGGGGGGCAGGGGCCTATGGCTACACCTTC.

This clonotype has only a few counts. The chain is built from TRBV5-1 and TRBJ1-2; D uncertain. CDR1 is SGHRS and CDR2 is YFSETQ in the germline V gene. CDR3 length: 12 residues. Trimming took off 0 bases at V and 8 bases at J, with 8 bases between the two ends. CDR3 DNA: TGCGCCAGCAGCTTGGGCAGCATCGGCTACACCTTC. It codes for CASSLGSIGYTF.